Shown below are 8 T cell receptor beta chains from a single sample sequenced in a study of CD8+ T cells in alopecia areata. cDNA serving as the sequencing template came from extracted, reverse transcribed RNA. The protocol was immunoSEQ multiplex PCR, while the TCRdb copy is restricted to in-frame clones and leaves out a portion. The data contain roughly 190,000 clones, 60% of them singletons. Stated treatment: oral pan-JAK inhibitor, 5-10 mg twice daily. Sequencing used CD4+ T cells sorted from blood, obtained at week 24, from a patient treated with tofacitinib. These receptor sequences come from a human donor with alopecia areata.

The gene calls are TRBV5-1 and TRBJ2-7; 11 nucleotides align to TRBD2. With 4 bases clipped from V and 7 bases from J, the junction kept 10 bases outside the gene matches. From germline, CDR1 is SGHRS and CDR2 YFSETQ. The CDR3 covers 15 residues. In nucleotides, the CDR3 is TGCGCCAGCAGCGTGCCGGGACTAGCGGCGAATGAGCAGTACTTC. It encodes CASSVPGLAANEQYF. Drawing the rest from reference TRBV5-1 and TRBJ2-7, the complete variable domain is KAGVTQTPRYLIKTRGQQVTLSCSPISGHRSVSWYQQTPGQGLQFLFEYFSETQRNKGNFPGRFSGRQFSNSRSEMNVSTLELGDSALYLCASSVPGLAANEQYFGPGTRLTVT.

The chain carries TRBV6-5 and TRBJ2-1; the D gene is possibly TRBD2 (7 bases). CDR3 size: 11 residues. V was pared by 8 bases and J by 7 bases, with 9 bases between. Germline V gene lookup returns CDR1 MNHEY and CDR2 SVGAGI. This CDR3 reads CASGGANEQFF. The DNA for the CDR3 is TGTGCCAGCGGGGGGGCTAATGAGCAGTTCTTC.

This clone occurred a few times. V usage is TRBV7-9 and J usage is TRBJ1-2; TRBD1 might be the D (5 bases). Germline lookup yields CDR1 SEHNR and CDR2 FQNEAQ (reference sequence). CDR3 length: 14 amino acids. Trimming took 1 base from V and 7 from J, leaving 13 bases between them. CDR3 in amino acids: CASSLDMGLGGYTF. As DNA, the CDR3 is TGTGCCAGCAGCTTAGATATGGGGCTCGGTGGCTACACCTTC.

About this clone itself: Within the sample, other DNA sequences also encode this same CDR3. The V gene is TRBV7-2, the J gene TRBJ2-7; 8 bases match TRBD2. The germline V gene encodes CDR1 SGHTA and CDR2 FQGNSA. V was clipped by 1 base and J by 3 bases; unmatched bases: 2. CDR3 size: 14 residues. CDR3 region: CASSLGLAGYEQYF. In DNA, the CDR3 is TGTGCCAGCAGCTTAGGGCTAGCGGGCTACGAGCAGTACTTC.

The table lists this clone with a few counts. V usage is TRBV18 and J usage is TRBJ2-5; D is unresolved. V was clipped by 0 bases and J by 1 base, with 6 bases between them. The germline CDR1 and CDR2 sequences are KGHSH and LQKENI. This CDR3 has 14 amino acids. CDR3 region: CASSPPAGQETQYF. The CDR3, as DNA: TGTGCCAGCTCACCACCGGCAGGCCAAGAGACCCAGTACTTC. Based on the CDR3 plus reference TRBV18 and TRBJ2-5, the full variable domain is NAGVMQNPRHLVRRRGQEARLRCSPMKGHSHVYWYRQLPEEGLKFMVYLQKENIIDESGMPKERFSAEFPKEGPSILRIQQVVRGDSAAYFCASSPPAGQETQYFGPGTRLLVL.

The chain couples TRBV29-1 to TRBJ2-3; D possibly uses TRBD1 or TRBD2 (6 bases each). The CDR3 runs 13 residues. Deletions cut 4 bases from V and 5 bases from J, with 13 bases between. CDR1 is SQVTM and CDR2 is ANQGSEA in the germline V gene. DNA of the CDR3: TGCAGCGTTGTGGTCGGGGGCGGAGATACGCAGTATTTT. Amino acid sequence: CSVVVGGGDTQYF.

A single count supports this clone. This rearrangement joins TRBV4-2 to TRBJ1-1, with no clear D. Germline V gene lookup returns CDR1 LGHNA and CDR2 YNFKEQ. The CDR3 covers 14 residues. Trimming pared 1 base from V and 1 base from J, leaving 7 bases between. The CDR3 nucleotides are TGTGCCAGCAGCCAAGTGCAGTCGAACACTGAAGCTTTCTTT. Encoded protein: CASSQVQSNTEAFF.

The chain joins TRBV5-1 to TRBJ1-1, with D possibly TRBD1 on 6 matching bases. The V end lost 4 bases, the J end lost 1 base, and 11 bases lay between the germline ends. This CDR3 is built from 14 residues. Germline CDR1 and CDR2: SGHRS and YFSETQ. CDR3 residues: CASSHGGGNTEAFF. CDR3 in DNA: TGCGCCAGCAGCCATGGGGGCGGGAACACTGAAGCTTTCTTT.